A selection of T cell receptor beta chains follows, all from one sample in a study of blood T cells in healthy people across ages. Each CDR3 protein gets one entry after TCRdb re-called the 5' RACE reads with MiXCR. The sample lists around 800,000 distinct CDR3 sequences, roughly 24% occurring once. Separately, the same data were catalogued under a study of T cells of mothers and their children.

The sample taken for sequencing was blood. The source is a boy between 5 and 17 years old in good health. Each CDR3 is given with its conserved first and last residue. The order of the fields is D gene, clone size, V gene, J gene, CDR3 DNA, CDR3 protein. The D gene is left open where the match is weak. Not every row has a clone size; where given, it reads once, few, many or a size class.

d_gene: TRBD1
abundance: few
v_gene: TRBV4-2
j_gene: TRBJ1-4
CDR3nt: TGTGCCAGCAGCCGAGACAGGGGGCGGGATGAAAAACTGTTTTTT
CDR3aa: CASSRDRGRDEKLFF

d_gene: -
abundance: few
v_gene: TRBV21-1
j_gene: TRBJ1-5
CDR3nt: TGTGCCAGCAGCTTGACCCCCCCGGGGCAGAGCATGGGACAGCCCCAGCATTTT
CDR3aa: CASSLTPPGQSMGQPQHF

d_gene: TRBD2
abundance: -
v_gene: TRBV5-1
j_gene: TRBJ2-1
CDR3nt: TGCGCCAGCAGCCCTAGCGGCGAACCCTACAATGAGCAGTTCTTC
CDR3aa: CASSPSGEPYNEQFF

d_gene: TRBD1
abundance: few
v_gene: TRBV28
j_gene: TRBJ2-2
CDR3nt: TGTGCCAGCAGAACCGGGACAGACACCGGGGAGCTGTTTTTT
CDR3aa: CASRTGTDTGELFF

d_gene: TRBD2
abundance: few
v_gene: TRBV19
j_gene: TRBJ2-5
CDR3nt: TGTGCCAGTAGTAAGACTAGCGGGGGGGCCTGGGAGACCCAGTACTTC
CDR3aa: CASSKTSGGAWETQYF

d_gene: -
abundance: -
v_gene: TRBV4-1
j_gene: TRBJ1-4
CDR3nt: TGCGCCAGCAGCCAAGTCCCAGGGACCGGTGAAAAACTGTTTTTT
CDR3aa: CASSQVPGTGEKLFF

d_gene: -
abundance: -
v_gene: TRBV21-1
j_gene: TRBJ2-7
CDR3nt: TGTGCCAGCAGCAAGATAGAGGCGTACTTC
CDR3aa: CASSKIEAYF

d_gene: -
abundance: few
v_gene: TRBV30
j_gene: TRBJ2-7
CDR3nt: TGTGCCTGGAGTGACTCGGACAGTTACGAGCAGTACTTC
CDR3aa: CAWSDSDSYEQYF

d_gene: TRBD1
abundance: -
v_gene: TRBV6-5
j_gene: TRBJ1-1
CDR3nt: TGTGCCAGCAGTTACAACAGGGGGTACACTGAAGCTTTCTTT
CDR3aa: CASSYNRGYTEAFF

d_gene: TRBD2
abundance: few
v_gene: TRBV24-1
j_gene: TRBJ2-5
CDR3nt: TGTGCCACCAGTGACCCGACTAGCGAAGAGACCCAGTACTTC
CDR3aa: CATSDPTSEETQYF

d_gene: TRBD2
abundance: -
v_gene: TRBV20-1
j_gene: TRBJ2-7
CDR3nt: TGCAGTGCTACCAGGACTAGCGGGGGTCCCGAGCAGTACTTC
CDR3aa: CSATRTSGGPEQYF

d_gene: TRBD2
abundance: -
v_gene: TRBV28
j_gene: TRBJ2-7
CDR3nt: TGTGCCAGCAGTCCACCCAGGACTCGGGGGGGGATCTACGAGCAGTACTTC
CDR3aa: CASSPPRTRGGIYEQYF

d_gene: TRBD1
abundance: -
v_gene: TRBV28
j_gene: TRBJ2-4
CDR3nt: TGTGCCAGCAGTTTACGGACAGGGGCCAAAAACATTCAGTACTTC
CDR3aa: CASSLRTGAKNIQYF

d_gene: -
abundance: -
v_gene: TRBV29-1
j_gene: TRBJ1-1
CDR3nt: TGCAGCGTTGGGATGCTAGGGGGGAACACTGAAGCTTTCTTT
CDR3aa: CSVGMLGGNTEAFF

d_gene: -
abundance: few
v_gene: TRBV7-9
j_gene: TRBJ1-2
CDR3nt: TGTGCCAGCAGTTCCGGGACGGGGAGCTATGGCTACACCTTC
CDR3aa: CASSSGTGSYGYTF

d_gene: -
abundance: few
v_gene: TRBV28
j_gene: TRBJ2-5
CDR3nt: TGTGCCAGCAGTTTATTTTTGGCGAGAAGCCAAGAGACCCAGTACTTC
CDR3aa: CASSLFLARSQETQYF

d_gene: -
abundance: few
v_gene: TRBV28
j_gene: TRBJ2-5
CDR3nt: TGTGCCAGCAGTCCCCGGTGGGGTCGTCAGGCCCAGTACTTC
CDR3aa: CASSPRWGRQAQYF

d_gene: TRBD1
abundance: few
v_gene: TRBV5-1
j_gene: TRBJ2-6
CDR3nt: TGCGCCAGCAGCCCGCGGACAGGGCCTGGGGCCAACGTCCTGACTTTC
CDR3aa: CASSPRTGPGANVLTF

d_gene: -
abundance: -
v_gene: TRBV5-1
j_gene: TRBJ1-2
CDR3nt: TGCGCCAGCAGCTTAGCCACGACAGGCTATTATGGCTACACCTTC
CDR3aa: CASSLATTGYYGYTF

d_gene: TRBD1
abundance: -
v_gene: TRBV24-1
j_gene: TRBJ2-5
CDR3nt: TGTGCCACCAGTGAGACAGGGGTTTGGGAGACCCAGTACTTC
CDR3aa: CATSETGVWETQYF

d_gene: -
abundance: -
v_gene: TRBV7-2
j_gene: TRBJ2-1
CDR3nt: TGTGCCAGCGGCTTAGAGTCCGGTGAGCAGTTCTTC
CDR3aa: CASGLESGEQFF

d_gene: TRBD2
abundance: -
v_gene: TRBV20-1
j_gene: TRBJ2-3
CDR3nt: TGCAGTGCTCCTAGCGGGGGGGCGATCACAGATACGCAGTATTTT
CDR3aa: CSAPSGGAITDTQYF

d_gene: -
abundance: -
v_gene: TRBV9
j_gene: TRBJ1-6
CDR3nt: TGTGCCAGCAGCGCTAGGTTGGGAGGGAATTCACCCCTCCACTTT
CDR3aa: CASSARLGGNSPLHF

d_gene: -
abundance: few
v_gene: TRBV12-3/TRBV12-4
j_gene: TRBJ2-1
CDR3nt: TGTGCCAGCAGCGACAGGCTGACAAACAATGAGCAGTTCTTC
CDR3aa: CASSDRLTNNEQFF

d_gene: -
abundance: -
v_gene: TRBV5-1
j_gene: TRBJ1-1
CDR3nt: TGCGCCAGCAGCTCATTAGACAGAGCGGTGGAGACTGAAGCTTTCTTT
CDR3aa: CASSSLDRAVETEAFF

d_gene: -
abundance: -
v_gene: TRBV15
j_gene: TRBJ2-7
CDR3nt: TGTGCCACCAGCAGAGATTTCGGGGATCCCCCTCTCTACGAGCAGTACTTC
CDR3aa: CATSRDFGDPPLYEQYF

d_gene: -
abundance: few
v_gene: TRBV3-1
j_gene: TRBJ1-1
CDR3nt: TGTGCCAGCAGCCCCGGGAGGTGGTTAGGCATGAACACTGAAGCTTTCTTT
CDR3aa: CASSPGRWLGMNTEAFF

d_gene: -
abundance: few
v_gene: TRBV9
j_gene: TRBJ2-1
CDR3nt: TGTGCCAGCAGCGCCCCCCGGAAGGGCAGCTACAATGAGCAGTTCTTC
CDR3aa: CASSAPRKGSYNEQFF

d_gene: -
abundance: -
v_gene: TRBV9
j_gene: TRBJ1-2
CDR3nt: TGTGCCAGCAGCCCCCGACAGAGGATGAACTATGGCTACACCTTC
CDR3aa: CASSPRQRMNYGYTF